Listed below are T cell receptor beta chains from one sample, sequenced in a study of T cell clonotyping in hematopoietic cell transplantation. Assay: immunoSEQ multiplex PCR; the TCRdb copy retains only in-frame clones and omits some. The sample has 37,000 or so clones; about 90% are singletons. The specimen was peripheral blood mononuclear cells. Receptors originate from a woman aged 35 to 49 in good health. Some clones in this sample may be carry-over from other donors' samples. Both conserved end residues are part of each CDR3. D genes are given only for firm matches. Expanded clones get a size class; other rows say once, few or many, or leave the size out.

j_call clone_size v_call d_call cdr3_nt cdr3_aa
TRBJ2-1 - TRBV30 - TGTGCCTGGAGTGCCGCGCTTGAGGATGAGCAGTTCTTC CAWSAALEDEQFF
TRBJ2-3 - TRBV2 TRBD1 TGTGCCAGCAGCTTTCTGACAGGGGCCACTGCAGATACGCAGTATTTT CASSFLTGATADTQYF
TRBJ2-3 - TRBV7-2 - TGTGCCAGCACCCGGACGATCGAGACAGATACGCAGTATTTT CASTRTIETDTQYF
TRBJ1-2 - TRBV30 - TGTGCCTGGGGTCTGGCAGCCTCTAACTATGGCTACACCTTC CAWGLAASNYGYTF
TRBJ1-2 - TRBV19 TRBD1 TGTGCCAGTAGTCCCCGGGACAGGGAAAGCTACACCTTC CASSPRDRESYTF
TRBJ1-1 once TRBV15 - TGTGCCACCAGCAGAGATTCCGAGAACACTGAAGCTTTCTTT CATSRDSENTEAFF
TRBJ2-2 - TRBV6-1 - TGTGCCAGCAGTGAAGGGTGGGAGGGGGACACCGGGGAGCTGTTTTTT CASSEGWEGDTGELFF
TRBJ1-3 - TRBV7-2 - TGTGCCAGCAGCCAATCTGGAAACACCATATATTTT CASSQSGNTIYF
TRBJ2-7 - TRBV29-1 TRBD1 TGCAGCGTTGTTACATCGGGACAGGGACCCCCATACGAGCAGTACTTC CSVVTSGQGPPYEQYF
TRBJ2-5 - TRBV7-9 - TGTGCCAGCAGCCTCCTAGGAGTGCAAGAGACCCAGTACTTC CASSLLGVQETQYF
TRBJ2-1 - TRBV7-9 - TGTGCCAGCAGCCAACAGGGAGGCAATGAGCAGTTCTTC CASSQQGGNEQFF
TRBJ2-5 once TRBV11-2 - TGTGCCAGCAGCGATACAACGGGAGTTAGGACCCAGTACTTC CASSDTTGVRTQYF
TRBJ1-6 - TRBV5-1 - TGCGCCAGCAGCTTGGACGCAGCGTATAATTCACCCCTCCACTTT CASSLDAAYNSPLHF
TRBJ2-4 - TRBV7-9 - TGTGCCAGCAGCTTAGAGGGGGGGCGTTCGTCCAAAAACATTCAGTACTTC CASSLEGGRSSKNIQYF
TRBJ1-2 - TRBV30 - TGTGCCTGGACTGGGGGTAACTATGGCTACACCTTC CAWTGGNYGYTF
TRBJ2-1 - TRBV29-1 - TGCAGCGTTGAAGCTAACAATGAGCAGTTCTTC CSVEANNEQFF
TRBJ2-7 - TRBV10-1 - TGCGCCAGCAGGGCAAGGGGGGGCCAGCAGTACTTC CASRARGGQQYF
TRBJ2-7 once TRBV6-5 TRBD2 TGTGCCAGCAGTTACGGGGCGGGGGAACCCTACGAGCAGTACTTC CASSYGAGEPYEQYF
TRBJ1-2 once TRBV29-1 TRBD1 TGCAGCGTTGACAGACGGACAGGACGATCGGATAACTATGGCTACACCTTC CSVDRRTGRSDNYGYTF
TRBJ1-4 once TRBV10-3 TRBD1 TGTGCCATCAGTCCCCGACAGGGGTCCGTAGCAACTAATGAAAAACTGTTTTTT CAISPRQGSVATNEKLFF
TRBJ2-7 - TRBV28 TRBD1 TGTGCCAGCAGCCTAGGACAGGGCTACGAGCAGTACTTC CASSLGQGYEQYF
TRBJ1-3 - TRBV30 - TGTGCCTGGACCCTTGAGCTCTCTGGAAACACCATATATTTT CAWTLELSGNTIYF
TRBJ1-4 - TRBV30 - TGTGCCTGGAGTACAGGGAGTGCAACTAATGAAAAACTGTTTTTT CAWSTGSATNEKLFF
TRBJ1-2 few TRBV23-1 TRBD1 TGCGCCAGCAGTCAAAACACCTCAACCGCTTTAGGGACAGGCTATGGCTACACCTTC CASSQNTSTALGTGYGYTF
TRBJ2-7 - TRBV5-1 TRBD1 TGCGCCAGCAGCCCTGGGACAGGGGTACCGGGGGCCTACGAGCAGTACTTC CASSPGTGVPGAYEQYF
TRBJ1-2 - TRBV27 TRBD1 TGTGCCAGCAGGGGGACAGGGTTTGGAGGCTACACCTTC CASRGTGFGGYTF
TRBJ2-5 - TRBV5-1 - TGCGCCAGCAGCTTGGATAGCCACCCTGCGGAGACCCAGTACTTC CASSLDSHPAETQYF
TRBJ1-1 - TRBV19 - TGTGCCAGTAGTGGGCGGACAGCAAAGAACACTGAAGCTTTCTTT CASSGRTAKNTEAFF
TRBJ2-2 - TRBV7-9 - TGTGCCAGCAGCTTCGGGCGGGAATCTAACACCGGGGAGCTGTTTTTT CASSFGRESNTGELFF
TRBJ2-5 - TRBV7-8 - TGTGCCAGCAGCTCATCTGTGCGGGGCCAAGAGACCCAGTACTTC CASSSSVRGQETQYF
TRBJ1-2 - TRBV19 TRBD1 TGTGCCAGCGCTACAGGGGGGTTTGGCTACACCTTC CASATGGFGYTF
TRBJ1-1 - TRBV9 - TGTGCCAGCAGCCAAGGGTCGGGGTCGGGTCCTGAAGCTTTCTTT CASSQGSGSGPEAFF
TRBJ2-7 - TRBV4-3 - TGCGCCAGCAGCCGGCGCTGGGCCTCCGAGAGCTCCTACGAGCAGTACTTC CASSRRWASESSYEQYF
TRBJ1-2 - TRBV2 - TGTGCCAGCAGGCCGGGCGGGTCTATCTATGGCTACACCTTC CASRPGGSIYGYTF
TRBJ2-6 - TRBV19 - TGTGCCAGTAGTATAGGTCCTGGGGCCAACGTCCTGACTTTC CASSIGPGANVLTF
TRBJ2-1 - TRBV5-1 - TGCGCCAGCAGCTTGGGCTTCATGGAGCAGTTCTTC CASSLGFMEQFF
TRBJ1-2 - TRBV5-1 - TGCGCCAGCAGCTTGGTTCGGGGGGAGGATGGCTACACCTTC CASSLVRGEDGYTF
TRBJ2-7 - TRBV5-1 - TGCGCCAGCAGTCAAGGTCCGGAGGGTTCTTACGAGCAGTACTTC CASSQGPEGSYEQYF
TRBJ2-7 - TRBV25-1 TRBD2 TGTGCCAGCAGTACTAGCGGGATTTACGAGCAGTACTTC CASSTSGIYEQYF
TRBJ2-7 - TRBV28 TRBD1 TGTGCCAGCAGCCCTACGGACAGGGGGCGATACGAGCAGTACTTC CASSPTDRGRYEQYF
TRBJ2-1 - TRBV11-2 TRBD2 TGTGCCAGCAGCTCGCCGGGACTAGCGAGGTACAATGAGCAGTTCTTC CASSSPGLARYNEQFF
TRBJ2-3 - TRBV7-9 - TGTGCCAGCAGCTTAGGAGCAGAGCTTCGGGGAGATACGCAGTATTTT CASSLGAELRGDTQYF
TRBJ2-1 - TRBV27 TRBD2 TGTGCCAGCAGTTTAGTTAGCGGGAGTTTTAATGAGCAGTTCTTC CASSLVSGSFNEQFF
TRBJ1-5 once TRBV4-3 - TGCGCCAGCAGCCAAGTAATACAGCCCAATCAGCCCCAGCATTTT CASSQVIQPNQPQHF
TRBJ1-1 - TRBV28 - TGTGCCAGCAGTTTATTAGGGCTTGAAACTGAAGCTTTCTTT CASSLLGLETEAFF
TRBJ2-3 once TRBV19 TRBD2 TGTGCCAGTAGTGAACTAGCGGGAGTCGATACGCAGTATTTT CASSELAGVDTQYF
TRBJ2-3 once TRBV7-3 TRBD2 TGTGCCAGCAGCTATTTAGCGGGAGTCAGGGATACGCAGTATTTT CASSYLAGVRDTQYF
TRBJ1-5 - TRBV19 TRBD1 TGTGCCAGTAGTTACGGGGACAGATATCAGCCCCAGCATTTT CASSYGDRYQPQHF
TRBJ2-7 once TRBV30 - TGTGCCTGGAGTGTGGGGGAGCAGTACTTC CAWSVGEQYF
TRBJ2-2 - TRBV29-1 - TGCACAGGCCGGTACAACGGGGAGCTGTTTTTT CTGRYNGELFF
TRBJ2-7 - TRBV2 - TGTGCCAGCAGTGTGGACTTCTCCTACGAGCAGTACTTC CASSVDFSYEQYF
TRBJ1-5 - TRBV27 TRBD1 TGTGCCAGCAGTGAGGGACAGGGGCCGCCCCAGCATTTT CASSEGQGPPQHF
TRBJ2-7 - TRBV5-1 - TGCGCCAGCAGCTTGGATGGGGGTGCCCTTTACGAGCAGTACTTC CASSLDGGALYEQYF